This note documents a single T cell receptor beta chain sequence. The repertoire was sequenced with immunoSEQ multiplex PCR; TCRdb's copy has only in-frame clones and lacks some. The repertoire has some 13,000 clones, 68% of them found once; the top ten carry approximately 9%. The source of the sample is a study of tumor-infiltrating lymphocytes in localized non-small cell lung cancer. For the study at large: From each patient, both tumor and uninvolved lung, non-adjacent to tumor, were sampled.

CDR3 length: 11 residues. Trimming took 4 bases from V and 12 from J; bases not matched to a gene: 3. Germline loops: CDR1 SGHRS, CDR2 YFSETQ. This receptor was obtained from a human donor with non-small cell lung cancer. The sequenced material came from uninvolved lung tissue not adjacent to the tumor. This chain connects TRBV5-1 to TRBJ2-5, with 10 nucleotides matching TRBD1. CDR3 sequence: CASSGTGVEYF. CDR3 nucleotide sequence: TGCGCCAGCAGCGGGACAGGGGTGGAGTACTTC.